These 30 T cell receptor beta chains came from one sample sequenced in a study of blood T cells in healthy people across ages (dated by TCRdb to between 2014 and 2016). The library was obtained by 5' RACE. Sequencer: Illumina HiSeq 2500. The second PCR ran for about 6 to 11 cycles and used a J-beta primer mix along with a sample-barcoded 5' primer. TCRdb's own reprocessing of the public reads used fastp at Q25 and MiXCR and kept productive beta chains. Rows with one shared CDR3 protein collapse into an entry with the most common genes and DNA. A total of 950,000 to 1,200,000 distinct CDR3 sequences appear in this sample, less than 45% of them only once. Of the sample, around 13% is held by the ten largest clones. Material: blood. The receptor set was obtained from a man aged 18 to 30 in good health.

The chain uses TRBV2 and TRBJ2-3, with D possibly matching TRBD2 (6 bases). This CDR3 contains 14 residues. Trimming cost V 7 bases and J 0 bases, with 11 bases left between them. Germline V lookup: CDR1 SNHLY, CDR2 FYNNEI. DNA of the CDR3: TGTGCCAGCAAGCGGGTAGAGAGCACAGATACGCAGTATTTT. Protein: CASKRVESTDTQYF.

In its sample, this clonotype was seen a few times. V is TRBV6-5 and J is TRBJ1-2; 10 bases fit TRBD1. The CDR3 consists of 15 residues. Germline V gene data show CDR1 as MNHEY and CDR2 as SVGAGI. The trim removed 2 bases at V and 8 bases at J, leaving 8 bases unmatched. CDR3 bases: TGTGCCAGCAGTTACCGCAATGGACAGGGGGGAGGCTACACCTTC. Protein sequence: CASSYRNGQGGGYTF.

The genes are TRBV4-3 and TRBJ2-3; D might be TRBD2 (7 bases). Per the germline V gene, CDR1 is LGHNA and CDR2 is YSLEER. The CDR3 runs 18 residues. The germline V and J ends were trimmed by 0 bases and 5 bases, with 21 bases remaining between them. The CDR3, as DNA: TGCGCCAGCAGCCAAGAGGGGATAGGGGGGGGGCTTCAAGATACGCAGTATTTT. This sequence encodes CASSQEGIGGGLQDTQYF.

Comment on this clonotype: This is likely a read error, given that the CDR3 carries no conserved phenylalanine or tryptophan at its end. The rearrangement joins TRBV9 to TRBJ2-4, with D uncertain. The DNA end lines up better with TRBJ2-7; the J call may be wrong. The germline V gene has CDR1 SGDLS and CDR2 YYNGEE. The CDR3 contains 14 residues. This chain's CDR3 is CASSSTVFDYEQYL. CDR3 nucleotides: TGTGCCAGCAGCTCCACGGTCTTTGACTACGAGCAGTACTTA.

The genes are TRBV30 and TRBJ1-2; D gene uncertain. CDR1 and CDR2 (germline): GTSNPN, SVGIG (reference sequence). The CDR3 runs to 18 residues. V was pared by 0 bases and J by 0 bases, with 20 bases between. CDR3 loop: CAWSVRGTRYHPNYGYTF. The CDR3 DNA follows: TGTGCCTGGAGTGTAAGAGGAACTAGGTATCATCCTAACTATGGCTACACCTTC.

In regard to this clonotype: Given a much more abundant clone one base away, this may be a read error. The CDR3 is CVSSLVIRDEQFF. The DNA for the CDR3 is TGTGTCAGCAGCTTGGTGATCCGGGATGAGCAGTTCTTC. The chain employs TRBV5-5 and TRBJ2-1, with D unclear. CDR3 length: 13 residues. The germline CDR1 and CDR2 sequences are SGHKS and YYEKEE (reference sequence).

Worth noting for this clonotype: A much larger clone differs by one base, so this may be a read error. The chain combines TRBV7-2 with TRBJ2-5; 7 positions match TRBD1. Germline-derived CDR1 and CDR2 are SGHTA and FQGNSA. The J segment lost 11 bases and the V segment lost 1 base, leaving 13 bases of the junction unmatched. The CDR3 totals 15 residues. CDR3 bases: TGTGCCAGCAGCTTAGGGACAGGATACGCCAATGAGCAGTACTTC. Translating gives CASSLGTGYANEQYF.

The rearrangement uses TRBV25-1 and TRBJ2-6, with a possible D match to TRBD1 (6 bases). This CDR3 is 18 amino acids long. Germline V gene lookup returns CDR1 MGHDK and CDR2 SYGVNS. Between the trimmed V and J ends, which lost 4 bases and 1 base, there was a span of 17 bases. CDR3 nucleotide sequence: TGTGCCAGCAGTGCCACAGGGATTCTCGGTTCTGGGGCCAACGTCCTGACTTTC. Protein: CASSATGILGSGANVLTF.

This clonotype was seen a few times. In DNA, the CDR3 is TGTGCCAGCAGTGACCAGGGGGGCGGCTACACCTTC. This encodes CASSDQGGGYTF. The chain carries TRBV6-6 and TRBJ1-2; 7 bases are a match to TRBD1. Germline assignment: CDR1 MNHNY and CDR2 SVGAGI (reference sequence). The CDR3 contains 12 residues. V trimming: 5 bases; J trimming: 8 bases; junction bases outside the gene matches: 5.

This clonotype was seen more than once but under ten times. The chain combines TRBV29-1 with TRBJ2-1, with 12 bases aligning to TRBD2. The CDR3 contains 12 residues. Germline CDR1 is SQVTM and CDR2 is ANQGSEA. V gave up 4 bases and J gave up 9 bases; unmatched junction bases: 1. The CDR3 DNA follows: TGCAGCGTTGGACTAGCGGGGGTTGAGCAGTTCTTC. Translated: CSVGLAGVEQFF.

This clonotype was found many times. The junction shows a germline mismatch at one end, possibly a read error. The chain carries TRBV5-1 and TRBJ1-4; 8 bases agree with TRBD1. Germline V gene lookup returns CDR1 SGHRS and CDR2 YFSETQ. This CDR3 contains 14 residues. Here the CDR3 reads CASSSDRGNEKLFF. The CDR3 nucleotides are TGTGCCAGCAGCTCCGACAGGGGTAATGAAAAACTGTTTTTT.

In its sample, this clonotype was seen a few times. The V and J genes are TRBV3-1 and TRBJ2-1, with D possibly TRBD2 on 5 matching bases. This CDR3 is built from 14 residues. The germline V gene has CDR1 LGHDT and CDR2 YNNKEL (reference sequence). Trimming took 1 base from V and 7 from J, leaving 11 bases between them. The CDR3 reads CASSQVNSGNEQFF. In DNA form, the CDR3 reads TGTGCCAGCAGCCAAGTCAATTCGGGGAATGAGCAGTTCTTC.

In its sample, this clonotype was seen once. CDR3 coding DNA: TGTGCCTTCATGTTAGGGATGAACACTGAAGCTTTCTTT. It is translated as CAFMLGMNTEAFF. This sequence joins TRBV10-3 and TRBJ1-1; D remains ambiguous. The CDR3 runs to 13 residues. The ends were cut back, 11 bases at V and 0 bases at J, with 13 bases in the middle. CDR1 and CDR2 (germline): ENHRY, SYGVKD.

The chain joins TRBV20-1 to TRBJ2-3; 9 bases agree with TRBD2. Germline loops: CDR1 DFQATT, CDR2 SNEGSKA (reference sequence). V gave up 2 bases and J gave up 5 bases; unmatched junction bases: 5. CDR3 length: 14 residues. The CDR3 loop is CSARLAGPRDTQYF. In DNA, the CDR3 is TGCAGTGCTAGACTAGCGGGACCCCGAGATACGCAGTATTTT.

Many counts were recorded for this clonotype. The chain combines TRBV5-6 with TRBJ2-1; 8 bases fit TRBD2. This CDR3 has 15 residues. V was pared by 4 bases and J by 0 bases, with 3 bases of the junction left unmatched. CDR1 SGHDT and CDR2 YYEEEE come from the germline V gene. CDR3 protein: CASSTGTSSYNEQFF. Written as DNA, the CDR3 is TGTGCCAGCAGCACAGGGACTAGCTCCTACAATGAGCAGTTCTTC.

This clonotype appeared a single time. This chain connects TRBV6-2 or TRBV6-3 to TRBJ2-4, with TRBD2 matching 7 bases. V lost 3 bases, J lost 13 bases, and 18 bases stayed unmatched. The germline CDR1 and CDR2 sequences are MNHEY and SVGEGT. The CDR3 runs 16 residues. The CDR3 spells CASSYGPAGTYNEQYF. CDR3 sequence (DNA): TGTGCCAGCAGTTATGGTCCAGCGGGGACCTACAATGAGCAGTACTTC.

The chain recombines TRBV2 with TRBJ2-5; the match to TRBD1 covers 9 bases. CDR3 length: 19 residues. Germline lookup yields CDR1 SNHLY and CDR2 FYNNEI. Trimming removed 0 bases from V and 2 bases from J; junction bases left unmatched: 13. The CDR3 spells CASSEAFRTGARYQETQYF. As DNA, the CDR3 is TGTGCCAGCAGTGAAGCATTCCGGACAGGGGCGCGGTATCAAGAGACCCAGTACTTC.

This clonotype was recorded many times. This rearrangement joins TRBV20-1 to TRBJ2-3; D not resolved. Trimming cost V 3 bases and J 2 bases, with 6 bases left between them. The CDR3 runs 12 residues. The V gene's germline CDR1 is DFQATT and CDR2 SNEGSKA (reference sequence). The DNA of the CDR3 is TGCAGTGCTAGGGGCTCCACAGATACGCAGTATTTT. Residues: CSARGSTDTQYF.

The rearrangement uses TRBV7-6 and TRBJ2-5, with D unresolved. The germline gives CDR1 SGHVS, CDR2 FNYEAQ. This CDR3 region has 14 residues. Trimming took off 2 bases at V and 4 bases at J, with 11 bases between the two ends. The CDR3 loop is CASSLQPGRETQYF. The CDR3 DNA is TGTGCCAGCAGCTTACAACCCGGGCGAGAGACCCAGTACTTC.

A single count supports this clonotype. The rearrangement joins TRBV5-1 to TRBJ2-4, with D possibly called TRBD1 or TRBD2 (5 bases each). This CDR3 spans 15 amino acids. Germline V gene data show CDR1 as SGHRS and CDR2 as YFSETQ. V was shortened by 4 bases and J by 13 bases, with 24 bases between the two germline ends. CDR3 residues: CASSLRTGTHNEQYF. For the CDR3, the DNA is TGCGCCAGCAGCCTCCGGACGGGGACCCACAATGAGCAGTACTTC. The variable domain in full, completed from reference TRBV5-1 and TRBJ2-4, reads KAGVTQTPRYLIKTRGQQVTLSCSPISGHRSVSWYQQTPGQGLQFLFEYFSETQRNKGNFPGRFSGRQFSNSRSEMNVSTLELGDSALYLCASSLRTGTHNEQYFGAGTRLSVL.

This clonotype was counted between two and nine times. V usage is TRBV20-1 and J usage is TRBJ2-5; 11 nucleotides match TRBD2. The CDR3 consists of 15 residues. Unmatched junction bases numbered 8, after V lost 6 bases and J lost 2 bases. Germline CDR1 is DFQATT and CDR2 is SNEGSKA (reference sequence). The CDR3 is CSADLLAGAQETQYF. CDR3 nucleotide sequence: TGCAGTGCCGACCTACTAGCGGGGGCTCAAGAGACCCAGTACTTC.

This clonotype was detected a few times. The V gene is TRBV6-6, the J gene TRBJ2-5, with 10 nucleotides matching TRBD1. The DNA end favors TRBJ2-7, so the J call may be wrong. The CDR3 covers 14 residues. Germline V gene data show CDR1 as MNHNY and CDR2 as SVGAGI (reference sequence). This CDR3 reads CASSGRQGADEQYF. As DNA, the CDR3 is TGTGCCAGCAGTGGGAGACAGGGGGCCGACGAGCAGTACTTC.

The chain combines TRBV27 with TRBJ1-1; TRBD1 matches at 8 bases. The junction had 3 bases not matched to a gene; V was cut back by 2 bases and J by 4 bases. CDR1 is MNHEY and CDR2 is SMNVEV in the germline V gene (reference sequence). This CDR3 region has 14 residues. CDR3 in DNA: TGTGCCAGCAGTTTAACGCAGGGGGCCACTGAAGCTTTCTTT. It yields the protein CASSLTQGATEAFF.

This chain links TRBV12-3 or TRBV12-4 with TRBJ2-3; 9 bases match TRBD1. This CDR3 is 15 amino acids long. V was clipped by 4 bases and J by 2 bases; unmatched bases: 4. CDR3 sequence (DNA): TGTGCCAGCAGTTCCGGGACAGGGCTCACAGATACGCAGTATTTT. This sequence encodes CASSSGTGLTDTQYF.

Remarks on this clonotype: Being one base from a much bigger clone, this may be a read error. The J gene is TRBJ1-2, the V gene TRBV29-1, with D hard to call. Deletions cut 1 base from V and 5 bases from J, with 8 bases between. Germline-derived CDR1 and CDR2 are SQVTM and ANQGSEA. The CDR3 loop spans 12 amino acids. Here the CDR3 reads CSVEAAEYGYTF. The CDR3 coding sequence is TGCAGCGTTGAAGCCGCCGAATATGGCTACACCTTC.

The chain links TRBV28 to TRBJ2-5, with TRBD1 identical over 11 bases. The germline V gene has CDR1 MDHEN and CDR2 SYDVKM. The CDR3 totals 16 residues. Losses at the gene ends were 3 bases for V and 3 bases for J; bases not matched to a gene: 6. The CDR3 DNA follows: TGTGCCAGCAGTTTGGCGGACAGGGGGCGGGAAGAGACCCAGTACTTC. Translating it yields CASSLADRGREETQYF.

The chain joins TRBV7-9 to TRBJ1-1; 7 bases line up with TRBD1. CDR3 length: 14 residues. Per germline, CDR1 SEHNR and CDR2 FQNEAQ (reference sequence). Losses at the gene ends were 2 bases for V and 12 bases for J; bases not matched to a gene: 12. As DNA, the CDR3 is TGTGCCAGCAGCTTACCCGGTCGGGGACAGCGGACTTTCTTT. This codes for CASSLPGRGQRTFF.

A few counts support this clonotype. This chain connects TRBV24-1 to TRBJ1-5, with TRBD1 matching over 7 bases. CDR1 and CDR2 from the germline V gene are KGHDR and SFDVKD. CDR3 size: 17 residues. The V and J ends lost 3 bases and 4 bases, in that order; junction bases with no gene match: 11. The CDR3 bases are TGTGCCACCAGTGATGCGACAGGGTGGACGGAAAATCAGCCCCAGCATTTT. It specifies CATSDATGWTENQPQHF.

This clonotype was seen only a few times. The rearrangement links TRBV4-1 to TRBJ2-3, with D perhaps matching TRBD2 (5 bases). V gave up 1 base and J gave up 6 bases, with 14 bases separating them. CDR1 MGHRA and CDR2 YSYEKL come from the germline V gene. The CDR3 totals 15 residues. For the CDR3, the DNA is TGCGCCAGCAGCCAAGGCGTCCTAGCCCCCGATACGCAGTATTTT. This sequence encodes CASSQGVLAPDTQYF.

About this clonotype: At one end, the junction sequence differs from germline, possibly due to a read error. Here the CDR3 DNA reads TGTGCCTGCAGCTTGGACAGGGGGTGGGATACGCAGTATTTT. This gives the protein CACSLDRGWDTQYF. The rearrangement joins TRBV7-2 to TRBJ2-3, with 10 nucleotides matching TRBD1. The length of the CDR3 is 14 residues. The germline gives CDR1 SGHTA, CDR2 FQGNSA. Complete variable domain (other parts from reference TRBV7-2 and TRBJ2-3): GAGVSQSPSNKVTEKGKDVELRCDPISGHTALYWYRQSLGQGLEFLIYFQGNSAPDKSGLPSDRFSAERTGGSVSTLTIQRTQQEDSAVYLCACSLDRGWDTQYFGPGTRLTVL.